The 27 T cell receptor beta chains in this list originate from one sample, sequenced in a study of cytomegalovirus exposure and HLA in healthy donors (dated by TCRdb to between 2016 and 2019). Libraries came from the immunoSEQ multiplex PCR assay. For the multiplex PCR, a mixture combining 60 forward primers for TCR Vbeta segments and 13 reverse primers for TCR Jbeta segments was used. TCRdb took this table from immuneACCESS and kept in-frame rearrangements with V and J called. Such tables lack part of the clones; where checked against another copy, unresolved V genes explain under half of the gap, and the rest is unexplained. The sample table on file contains roughly 100,000 clones. Roughly 3.5% of the sample goes to the ten largest clones. Material: PBMCs. The source of these receptors is a woman younger than 45 in good health and CMV-seronegative.

The V call is TRBV28, the J call TRBJ2-1; 7 nucleotides match TRBD2. V dropped 6 bases and J dropped 3; count of bases not matched to a gene: 8. Looked up from germline, CDR1 is MDHEN and CDR2 is SYDVKM. This CDR3 has 15 residues. CDR3 protein: CASSQRGGGYNEQFF. CDR3 sequence (DNA): TGTGCCAGCAGCCAACGGGGCGGGGGCTACAATGAGCAGTTCTTC.

V gene TRBV19 combines with J gene TRBJ1-3; D is possibly TRBD1 (6 bases). In germline, CDR1 is LNHDA, CDR2 SQIVND (reference sequence). V lost 7 bases, J lost 1 base, and 20 bases lay in between. This CDR3 is 17 amino acids long. Written as DNA, the CDR3 is TGTGCCAGTAAAGGGGGTTTTCGGCCTGATTCTGGAAACACCATATATTTT. Its translation: CASKGGFRPDSGNTIYF.

This sequence joins TRBV7-9 and TRBJ2-2; 8 bases are a match to TRBD1. This CDR3 is built from 15 residues. Looked up from germline, CDR1 is SEHNR and CDR2 is FQNEAQ (reference sequence). The ends lost 5 bases at V and 5 bases at J; junction bases unmatched: 7. CDR3 nucleotide sequence: TGTGCCAGCAGCCGAAGACAGGGGACGACCGGGGAGCTGTTTTTT. Amino acids: CASSRRQGTTGELFF.

The J gene is TRBJ2-7, the V gene TRBV11-2, with 7 bases lining up with TRBD2. J gave up 3 bases and V 6 bases, and 14 bases lay outside the gene matches. Per the germline V gene, CDR1 is SGHAT and CDR2 is FQNNGV. The CDR3 loop spans 16 amino acids. CDR3: CASSPIRRAGDYEQYF. The CDR3 coding sequence is TGTGCCAGCAGTCCCATTAGAAGGGCGGGAGACTACGAGCAGTACTTC.

The J gene is TRBJ2-5, the V gene TRBV5-1, with TRBD2 matching over 10 bases. There are 15 residues in the CDR3. The J segment lost 2 bases and the V segment lost 4 bases, leaving 5 bases of the junction unmatched. Germline values: CDR1 SGHRS, CDR2 YFSETQ. The CDR3 DNA reads TGCGCCAGCAGCCCTGGACTAGCGGTACAAGAGACCCAGTACTTC. It encodes CASSPGLAVQETQYF.

This chain connects TRBV6-6 to TRBJ2-1, with D unclear. Per the germline V gene, CDR1 is MNHNY and CDR2 is SVGAGI (reference sequence). The CDR3 extends over 15 amino acids. The V end was cut by 6 bases, the J end by 2 bases, with 14 bases between. CDR3 DNA sequence: TGTGCCAGCAGCCAAACAGTGCGACCCTACAATGAGCAGTTCTTC. Residues: CASSQTVRPYNEQFF.

V gene TRBV5-6 combines with J gene TRBJ2-3, with 8 bases lining up with TRBD2. The CDR3 spans 15 residues. The V gene end was trimmed by 1 base and the J gene end by 3 bases; junction bases not matched to a gene: 4. Per germline, CDR1 SGHDT and CDR2 YYEEEE. CDR3 DNA sequence: TGTGCCAGCAGCTTGTCCAGACTAGCGACAGATACGCAGTATTTT. Translation: CASSLSRLATDTQYF.

The V gene is TRBV28, the J gene TRBJ1-1, with D hard to call. CDR1 and CDR2 from the germline V gene are MDHEN and SYDVKM. V lost 2 bases to trimming and J lost 0 bases, with 7 bases between them. This CDR3 comprises 14 residues. The CDR3 nucleotides read TGTGCCAGCAGTTTAACACGCTTGAACACTGAAGCTTTCTTT. Amino acid sequence: CASSLTRLNTEAFF.

The gene calls are TRBV15 and TRBJ2-3, with 16 bases that match TRBD2. Looked up from germline, CDR1 is LNHNV and CDR2 is YYDKDF (reference sequence). The CDR3 covers 21 residues. The V and J ends lost 4 bases and 3 bases, in that order; junction bases with no gene match: 16. CDR3 DNA sequence: TGTGCCACCAGCACTCCACCCGGGGGGACTAGCGGGAGGGCCGAGACAGATACGCAGTATTTT. Translating gives CATSTPPGGTSGRAETDTQYF. Supplemented by reference TRBV15 and TRBJ2-3, the full variable domain reads DAMVIQNPRYQVTQFGKPVTLSCSQTLNHNVMYWYQQKSSQAPKLLFHYYDKDFNNEADTPDNFQSRRPNTSFCFLDIRSPGLGDTAMYLCATSTPPGGTSGRAETDTQYFGPGTRLTVL.

J is TRBJ1-1 and V is TRBV5-1; 8 bases line up with TRBD1. The CDR3 loop spans 14 amino acids. J gave up 5 bases and V 4 bases, and 7 bases lay outside the gene matches. CDR1 is SGHRS and CDR2 is YFSETQ in the germline V gene. The CDR3 sequence: CASSKTGDLTEAFF. CDR3 coding DNA: TGCGCCAGCAGCAAGACAGGGGACCTGACTGAAGCTTTCTTT.

The V call is TRBV25-1, the J call TRBJ2-1; TRBD1 aligns across 11 bases. The CDR3 sequence is 18 residues long. The trim removed 4 bases at V and 4 bases at J, leaving 12 bases unmatched. The germline V gene has CDR1 MGHDK and CDR2 SYGVNS. The CDR3 loop reads CASSGAGTGGPPYNEQFF. CDR3 DNA sequence: TGTGCCAGCAGTGGGGCCGGGACAGGGGGTCCCCCTTACAATGAGCAGTTCTTC. The whole variable domain, filled in from reference TRBV25-1 and TRBJ2-1, reads EADIYQTPRYLVIGTGKKITLECSQTMGHDKMYWYQQDPGMELHLIHYSYGVNSTEKGDLSSESTVSRIRTEHFPLTLESARPSHTSQYLCASSGAGTGGPPYNEQFFGPGTRLTVL.

The J gene is TRBJ1-1, the V gene TRBV10-3, with unresolved D. Germline values: CDR1 ENHRY, CDR2 SYGVKD. The V and J ends lost 7 bases and 8 bases respectively, with 14 bases between them. The CDR3 is made up of 12 amino acids. CDR3 sequence reads: CAITVDGGEAFF. CDR3 nucleotides: TGTGCCATCACCGTGGACGGAGGGGAAGCTTTCTTT.

The gene calls are TRBV14 and TRBJ2-1, with D perhaps matching TRBD1 (6 bases). The CDR3 has 17 residues. The germline V gene has CDR1 SGHDN and CDR2 FVKESK. With 3 bases removed from V and 0 bases from J, the gap between germline ends came to 15 bases. The CDR3 DNA reads as TGTGCCAGCAGCCAGGATCGGTGGGGGCCCTCCTACAATGAGCAGTTCTTC. Translated, it gives CASSQDRWGPSYNEQFF.

This chain uses TRBV6-1 with TRBJ1-2, with TRBD1 matching over 7 bases. Germline lookup yields CDR1 MNHNS and CDR2 SASEGT. This CDR3 contains 15 residues. J was trimmed by 4 bases and V by 5 bases; bases with no gene match: 10. CDR3 DNA: TGTGCCAGCAGTTTGGACCAGACAGGGACCTATGGCTACACCTTC. This translates into CASSLDQTGTYGYTF.

This chain connects TRBV9 to TRBJ2-3; 8 bases map to TRBD1. V gave up 0 bases and J gave up 2 bases; unmatched junction bases: 5. The germline V gene has CDR1 SGDLS and CDR2 YYNGEE. The CDR3 consists of 16 residues. DNA of the CDR3: TGTGCCAGCAGCGTAGGGACAGGGTTCGACACAGATACGCAGTATTTT. Translation gives CASSVGTGFDTDTQYF.

This CDR3 reads CASSLSPAGGGNTIYF. For the CDR3, the DNA is TGTGCCAGCAGTTTATCCCCCGCAGGGGGCGGAAACACCATATATTTT. The gene calls are TRBV28 and TRBJ1-3, with TRBD1 matching over 8 bases. This CDR3 contains 16 residues. Germline-derived CDR1 and CDR2 are MDHEN and SYDVKM. V lost 1 base to trimming and J lost 4 bases; unmatched junction nucleotides: 6.

The chain employs TRBV28 and TRBJ2-3; 12 bases are a match to TRBD2. Germline V gives CDR1 MDHEN, CDR2 SYDVKM. Losses at the gene ends were 4 bases for V and 5 bases for J; bases not matched to a gene: 10. The CDR3 consists of 17 residues. CDR3 loop: CASSSQTSGGSEDTQYF. The CDR3 coding sequence is TGTGCCAGCAGTTCTCAGACTAGCGGGGGTTCAGAAGATACGCAGTATTTT.

The chain combines TRBV28 with TRBJ1-1; no firm D call. The CDR3 is made up of 11 amino acids. CDR1 and CDR2 (germline): MDHEN, SYDVKM. The germline V and J ends were trimmed by 5 bases and 3 bases, with 4 bases remaining between them. For the CDR3, the DNA is TGTGCCAGCAGTAGCTACACTGAAGCTTTCTTT. Translated: CASSSYTEAFF.

A note on this clone: Other DNA variants within this sample encode the same CDR3. J is TRBJ1-1 and V is TRBV5-1; 7 bases fit TRBD1. CDR3 length: 14 amino acids. Germline trimming cut 0 bases from V and 4 bases from J; bases unmatched to any gene: 3. The germline gives CDR1 SGHRS, CDR2 YFSETQ. The CDR3 nucleotides are TGCGCCAGCAGCTTGGACAGGGGTCGCACTGAAGCTTTCTTT. This encodes CASSLDRGRTEAFF.

The CDR3 spells CAWSIKTSGGLGGTDTQYF. CDR3 DNA sequence: TGTGCCTGGAGTATTAAGACTAGCGGGGGCCTTGGGGGCACAGATACGCAGTATTTT. The chain couples TRBV30 to TRBJ2-3, with 12 bases fitting TRBD2. Germline V gene lookup returns CDR1 GTSNPN and CDR2 SVGIG (reference sequence). The CDR3 consists of 19 residues. The trim removed 2 bases at V and 1 base at J, leaving 13 bases unmatched.

The V gene is TRBV7-8, the J gene TRBJ1-2; D is undetermined. V lost 3 bases and J lost 0, with 8 bases in between. CDR3 size: 14 residues. Germline V gene data show CDR1 as SGHVS and CDR2 as FQNEAQ. The CDR3 protein is CASSLGLANYGYTF. The CDR3 region has the DNA TGTGCCAGCAGCTTGGGCCTCGCTAACTATGGCTACACCTTC.

V gene TRBV19 combines with J gene TRBJ2-2; TRBD1 is a possible D gene (6 bases). The germline V gene encodes CDR1 LNHDA and CDR2 SQIVND (reference sequence). V lost 3 bases and J lost 3, with 11 bases in between. The CDR3 is made up of 15 amino acids. CDR3 amino acids: CASSMGARDTGELFF. The CDR3 coding sequence is TGTGCCAGTAGTATGGGGGCCCGGGACACCGGGGAGCTGTTTTTT.

V usage is TRBV30 and J usage is TRBJ2-5; no clear D gene. Germline CDR1 and CDR2: GTSNPN and SVGIG (reference sequence). CDR3 size: 13 residues. The V end lost 3 bases, the J end lost 7 bases, and 15 bases lay between the germline ends. The CDR3 region is CAWRQTLLGTQYF. The DNA of the CDR3 is TGTGCCTGGAGGCAGACACTCCTCGGGACCCAGTACTTC.

J is TRBJ1-4 and V is TRBV5-4, with 7 bases fitting TRBD1. V was clipped by 4 bases and J by 0 bases; unmatched bases: 6. This CDR3 has 16 amino acids. CDR1 is SGHNT and CDR2 is YYREEE in the germline V gene (reference sequence). In nucleotides, the CDR3 is TGTGCCAGCAGCCCGGACAGGCAAACAACTAATGAAAAACTGTTTTTT. This encodes CASSPDRQTTNEKLFF. The full variable domain, rest sourced from reference TRBV5-4 and TRBJ1-4, is ETGVTQSPTHLIKTRGQQVTLRCSSQSGHNTVSWYQQALGQGPQFIFQYYREEENGRGNFPPRFSGLQFPNYSSELNVNALELDDSALYLCASSPDRQTTNEKLFFGSGTQLSVL.

The genes are TRBV14 and TRBJ2-7; 8 nucleotides match TRBD2. V dropped 4 bases and J dropped 6; count of bases not matched to a gene: 8. Looked up from germline, CDR1 is SGHDN and CDR2 is FVKESK. This CDR3 has 14 residues. The CDR3 DNA reads TGTGCCAGCAGCCCCCGGACGAGCGGGAGCGAGCAGTACTTC. Amino acid sequence: CASSPRTSGSEQYF.

This chain uses TRBV2 with TRBJ2-7, with 10 bases identical to TRBD2. Germline lookup yields CDR1 SNHLY and CDR2 FYNNEI. Germline trimming cut 7 bases from V and 0 bases from J; bases unmatched to any gene: 9. The CDR3 is 16 amino acids. The CDR3: CASKFTSGASSYEQYF. In DNA, the CDR3 is TGTGCCAGCAAGTTCACTAGCGGGGCCTCCTCCTACGAGCAGTACTTC.

The CDR3 DNA sequence: TGTGCCAGCAGTTTATACACCACTCGCGGGGGGACGTACACAGATACGCAGTATTTT. This translates into CASSLYTTRGGTYTDTQYF. This chain joins TRBV28 and TRBJ2-3; 8 bases fit TRBD2. The germline gives CDR1 MDHEN, CDR2 SYDVKM. The trim removed 1 base at V and 2 bases at J, leaving 14 bases unmatched. The CDR3 is 19 amino acids.